What follows describes a single TCR beta chain. The source of the sample is a study of blood T cell repertoires in COVID-19. Overall study: The samples span acute and convalescent COVID-19 from the United States, Italy and Spain. PBMCs, B-cell-depleted T cells, or T cells provided the cDNA or gDNA that made up the material.

The germline V gene has CDR1 MNHEY and CDR2 SVGAGI. The CDR3 has 14 residues. J lost 1 base, V lost 4 bases, and 4 bases had no gene match. The authors' processing: The assay estimated nucleated cells by amplifying reference gene primers. Only in-frame clones appear in the TCRdb table, and some are missing; sequencing was by immunoSEQ multiplex PCR. The D gene and trimming were derived from the DNA, and the V and J assignments and clone size from that table. The sample lists fewer than 200,000 clones; roughly nine tenths were seen once. Input material: peripheral blood. This chain uses TRBV6-5 with TRBJ2-7, with 7 bases aligning to TRBD2. This TCR was sampled from a man between 18 and 29 years old who had recovered from COVID-19. The CDR3 is CASSSQAGSYEQYF. The CDR3 nucleotides are TGTGCCAGCAGTTCACAAGCGGGATCCTACGAGCAGTACTTC.